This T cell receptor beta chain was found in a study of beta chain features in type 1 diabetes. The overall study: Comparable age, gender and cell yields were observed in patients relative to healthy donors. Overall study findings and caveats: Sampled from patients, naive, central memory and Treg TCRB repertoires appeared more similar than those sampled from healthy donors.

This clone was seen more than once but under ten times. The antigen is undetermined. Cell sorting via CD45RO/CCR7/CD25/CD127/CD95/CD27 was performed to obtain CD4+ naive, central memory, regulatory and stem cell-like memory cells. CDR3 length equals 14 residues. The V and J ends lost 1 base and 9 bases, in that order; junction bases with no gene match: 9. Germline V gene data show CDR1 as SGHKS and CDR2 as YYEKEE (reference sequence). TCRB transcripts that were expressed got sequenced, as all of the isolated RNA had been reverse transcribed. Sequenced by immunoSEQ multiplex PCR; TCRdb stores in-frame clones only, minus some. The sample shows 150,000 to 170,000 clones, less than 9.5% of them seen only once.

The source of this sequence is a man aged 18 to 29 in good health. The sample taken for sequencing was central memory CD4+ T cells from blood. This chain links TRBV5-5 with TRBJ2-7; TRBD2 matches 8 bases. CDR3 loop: CASSLTSGSTGQYF. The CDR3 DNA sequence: TGTGCCAGCAGCTTGACTAGCGGATCAACGGGGCAGTACTTC. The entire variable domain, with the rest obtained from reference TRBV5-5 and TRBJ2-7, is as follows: DAGVTQSPTHLIKTRGQQVTLRCSPISGHKSVSWYQQVLGQGPQFIFQYYEKEERGRGNFPDRFSARQFPNYSSELNVNALLLGDSALYLCASSLTSGSTGQYFGPGTRLTVT.